This T cell receptor beta chain was obtained from a study of blood T cell repertoires in COVID-19 (dated by TCRdb to the early 2020s). Study-level background: Collaborator samples came from the United States, Italy and Spain and covered acute and convalescent phases of COVID-19. The material from the prospective study consisted of cDNA or gDNA derived from T cells, B-cell-depleted T cells, or PBMCs. Deeply sampled blood TCRbeta repertoires from subjects exposed to, actively infected with, or recovered from COVID-19 were included in the dataset. A freely available public database, intended as a resource for researchers studying the immune response to SARS-CoV-2, is where the repertoires were released. The samples were drawn from two sources: the first 160 participants of the ongoing ImmuneRACE study, and 1,200 or so subjects contributed by 6 global collaborators. A de-identified subject ID, COVID-19 status, age in years and sex were almost always included in the sample metadata. Where HLA class I and class II types were available, the types were taken from metadata supplied by the sample provider, not from assay-based typing. General study outcomes and caveats: Clinical and demographic metadata were provided uncurated, with the amount varying by source and participant.

The germline V end is reduced by 0 bases and the J end by 1 base; junction bases left unmatched: 2. Per the germline V gene (reference sequence), LNHDA is the CDR1 and SQIVND is the CDR2. Including cysteine and phenylalanine, the CDR3 has 15 amino acids. CDR3 DNA only is kept here, 45 bases in frame from base 1. TCRbeta CDR3 regions were amplified from genomic DNA using the immunoSEQ Assay, a bias-controlled multiplex PCR. For the original study's pipeline: Nucleated cell counts per sample were estimated from amplification of reference gene primers within the assay. To quantify the absolute abundance of each unique TCRbeta CDR3 rearrangement, sequence reads were collapsed and filtered. For each sample, productive Simpson clonality was calculated as the square root of Simpson's diversity index across productive rearrangements. Sourced from immuneACCESS, this table was stored by TCRdb with only in-frame sequences that have V and J called. A share of the clones is absent; for the studies checked, an unresolved V gene accounts for under half, and the remainder has no known explanation. V and J calls and clone size are as listed in that table; D and trimming were resolved from the DNA. This sample has about 170,000 clones in its table, and approximately 86% of those were observed once. Of the sample, 2.5% to 3% is held by the ten largest clones.

For this clone: What this receptor recognizes is not known. Base quality data are lacking; no much larger clone is found one base away.

At one collaborating source in Seattle, patients were enrolled during active infection and were followed longitudinally through the course of disease. The collaborating institutions used their own protocols to collect whole blood in K2EDTA tubes. For TCRbeta analysis, collaborator samples were shipped as frozen whole blood, as isolated PBMCs, or as DNA extracted from either sample type. The sequenced material came from peripheral blood. The chain is encoded by TRBV19 joined to TRBJ1-1, and TRBD1 matches 7 of the central bases. This sequence originates from a woman aged 80 or older with COVID-19, enrolled during active disease. The CDR3 protein is CASSIEAGGNTEAFF. The DNA reads TGTGCCAGTAGTATAGAAGCAGGGGGGAACACTGAAGCTTTCTTT.